Listed here are 26 T cell receptor beta chains from one sample, sequenced in a study of T cells in women clearing cervical HPV infection. Sequenced by immunoSEQ multiplex PCR; TCRdb stores in-frame clones only, minus some. Its listing shows about 18,000 clones. The sequenced material came from blood buffy coat. Receptors originate from a woman aged 18-70 years with a cervical HPV16 infection that either progressed to CIN3+ or cleared (not recorded which).

Of note for this clone: The read is 3 residues too short to cover the CDR3 end, so that end is filled in from the germline J gene. V and J are TRBV5-6 and TRBJ1-5; D possibly corresponds to TRBD1 (5 bases). This CDR3 contains 15 residues. From germline, CDR1 is SGHDT and CDR2 YYEEEE. With 0 bases removed from V and 0 bases from J, the gap between germline ends came to 7 bases. The CDR3 loop is CASSLAGISNQPQHF. The CDR3 bases that were read are TGTGCCAGCAGCTTGGCAGGGATTAGCAATCAGCCC.

Remarks on this clone: Coverage ceases 3 residues before the CDR3 finishes, and the germline J gene fills in the end. The genes are TRBV5-1 and TRBJ2-1; TRBD1 aligns across 8 bases. The V and J ends lost 3 bases and 2 bases, in that order; junction bases with no gene match: 4. This CDR3 has 15 amino acids. The germline gives CDR1 SGHRS, CDR2 YFSETQ. The CDR3 protein is CASSSTDRAYNEQFF. CDR3 DNA, as far as it was read: TGCGCCAGCAGCTCCACGGACAGGGCCTACAATGAG.

For this clone: Read data end 3 residues before the CDR3 end; the end is taken from the germline J gene. This chain joins TRBV11-2 and TRBJ1-2; D gene unclear. CDR3 length: 13 amino acids. Germline V CDR1 and CDR2: SGHAT, FQNNGV. CDR3: CASSSSSGSGYTF. Incomplete CDR3 DNA: TGTGCCAGCAGCTCATCTAGCGGTTCCGGC.

As regards this clone: The read ends 3 residues early relative to the CDR3; the germline J gene fills the gap. The chain recombines TRBV27 with TRBJ2-7, with 11 bases identical to TRBD1. Trimming took 0 bases from V and 6 from J; bases not matched to a gene: 7. This CDR3 spans 16 amino acids. The germline V gene has CDR1 MNHEY and CDR2 SMNVEV (reference sequence). Partial CDR3 DNA: TGTGCCAGCAGTTTATCTGGGACAGGGGGGGGGCTCGAG. It yields the protein CASSLSGTGGGLE. In full, the CDR3 reads CASSLSGTGGGLEQYF.

About this clone: The sequenced fragment ends 3 residues before the CDR3 boundary, so the rest is inferred from the germline J gene. The chain combines TRBV20-1 with TRBJ1-2, with a possible D match to TRBD1 (6 bases). Trimming took 6 bases from V and 6 from J, leaving 14 bases between them. The CDR3 covers 12 residues. Germline lookup yields CDR1 DFQATT and CDR2 SNEGSKA (reference sequence). The sequenced CDR3 bases are TGCAGTGCCGGCAGGGGAGCGGATGGC. Its translation is CSAGRGADG. In full, the CDR3 reads CSAGRGADGYTF.

The CDR3 sequence is CASSPPQVRSYEQYF. The part of the CDR3 DNA that was read is TGTGCCAGCTCACCACCGCAGGTTAGGTCCTACGAG. The chain links TRBV18 to TRBJ2-7; no reliable D call. The read gets to within 3 residues of the CDR3 end, and the germline J gene fills in the rest. Trimming shortened V by 0 bases and J by 1 base, and 10 bases separated the two germline ends. CDR3 length: 15 residues. Per germline, CDR1 KGHSH and CDR2 LQKENI.

Considering frequency, this clone is medium-sized. The read gets to within 3 residues of the CDR3 end, and the germline J gene fills in the rest. The chain uses TRBV18 and TRBJ2-1; TRBD2 matches at 9 bases. Trimming at V came to 4 bases and at J to 4 bases, leaving 2 bases not matched to a gene. Germline loops: CDR1 KGHSH, CDR2 LQKENI. The CDR3 extends over 14 amino acids. Incomplete CDR3 DNA: TGTGCCAGCTCACGACTAGCGGCATACAATGAG. It translates to CASSRLAAYNE. The CDR3 in its entirety is CASSRLAAYNEQFF. Full variable domain (missing parts from reference TRBV18 and TRBJ2-1): NAGVMQNPRHLVRRRGQEARLRCSPMKGHSHVYWYRQLPEEGLKFMVYLQKENIIDESGMPKERFSAEFPKEGPSILRIQQVVRGDSAAYFCASSRLAAYNEQFFGPGTRLTVL.

On this clone itself: The sample contains more than one DNA sequence encoding this CDR3. CDR3 in amino acids: CSARVLIRGSGNTIYF. The covered CDR3 bases are TGCAGTGCTAGAGTTCTCATCAGGGGTTCTGGAAACACC. The chain is built from TRBV20-1 and TRBJ1-3; D might be TRBD1 (6 bases). From the germline J gene comes the end of the CDR3, since the read stops 3 residues before it. The germline V gene encodes CDR1 DFQATT and CDR2 SNEGSKA (reference sequence). The germline V and J ends were trimmed by 1 base and 1 base, with 14 bases remaining between them. The CDR3 runs 16 residues.

On this clone: Sequencing ends 3 residues short of the CDR3 end; the germline J gene provides the rest. J is TRBJ1-1 and V is TRBV5-1; 10 nucleotides match TRBD1. There are 16 residues in the CDR3. J lost 0 bases, V lost 0 bases, and 2 bases had no gene match. Germline loops: CDR1 SGHRS, CDR2 YFSETQ. The DNA read from the CDR3 is TGCGCCAGCAGCTTGGGACAGGGGGCCATGAACACTGAA. It yields the protein CASSLGQGAMNTE. The whole CDR3 is CASSLGQGAMNTEAFF.

To note about this clone: The CDR3 end falls 3 residues outside the read, so it is completed with the germline J gene. The chain carries TRBV3-1 (or the pseudogene TRBV3-2) and TRBJ2-1, with TRBD1 identical over 7 bases. The CDR3 is 14 residues long. CDR1 and CDR2 from the germline V gene are LGHDT and YNNKEL (reference sequence). Unmatched junction bases numbered 5, after V lost 3 bases and J lost 6 bases. Partial CDR3 DNA: TGTGCCAGCAGCCAGAGACAGGGTGGCAATGAG. Its translation is CASSQRQGGNE. The entire CDR3 is CASSQRQGGNEQFF.

Points on this clone: The read ends 3 residues shy of where the CDR3 ends; the end is completed using the germline J gene. The J gene is TRBJ1-2, the V gene TRBV7-2; TRBD1 might be the D (5 bases). This CDR3 comprises 14 residues. From germline, CDR1 is SGHTA and CDR2 FQGNSA. V was shortened by 5 bases and J by 2 bases, with 12 bases between the two germline ends. The CDR3 sequence: CASSSESGNYGYTF. CDR3 bases read: TGTGCCAGCAGCAGCGAATCAGGGAACTATGGC.

Comment on this clone: The sequenced fragment ends 3 residues before the CDR3 boundary, so the rest is inferred from the germline J gene. This chain uses TRBV2 with TRBJ2-7, with TRBD1 identical over 8 bases. J gave up 5 bases and V 4 bases, and 7 bases lay outside the gene matches. In germline, CDR1 is SNHLY, CDR2 FYNNEI. The length of the CDR3 is 14 residues. The sequenced CDR3 bases are TGTGCCAGCAGTGTACTACAGGGGGTCCACGAG. Encoded protein: CASSVLQGVHE. The full CDR3 is CASSVLQGVHEQYF.

As for this clone: Read sequence stops 3 residues before the CDR3 end, and the germline J gene provides the missing end. The gene calls are TRBV12-3 or TRBV12-4 and TRBJ2-7, with TRBD2 identical over 7 bases. J was trimmed by 3 bases and V by 1 base; bases with no gene match: 3. This CDR3 has 14 residues. The part of the CDR3 DNA that was read is TGTGCCAGCAGTTTAGAGGGCGGGAGCTACGAG. Translated, it gives CASSLEGGSYE. In full, the CDR3 is CASSLEGGSYEQYF.

Comments on this clone: The observed sequence ends 3 residues before the CDR3 terminus, with the missing tail filled in from the germline J gene. The chain recombines TRBV5-1 with TRBJ2-7, with 7 positions matching TRBD1. CDR3 length: 14 amino acids. Trimming took 3 bases from V and 2 from J; bases not matched to a gene: 5. From germline, CDR1 is SGHRS and CDR2 YFSETQ. The part of the CDR3 DNA that was read is TGCGCCAGCAGCTGGACAGGTACCACCTACGAG. The encoded protein is CASSWTGTTYE. The complete CDR3 protein is CASSWTGTTYEQYF.

In regard to this clone: The CDR3 end is not reached by the read, which stops 3 residues before it; the germline J gene fills it in. This chain uses TRBV7-2 with TRBJ2-5; D perhaps matches TRBD1 (6 bases). V lost 8 bases and J lost 5, with 9 bases in between. The CDR3 length is 11 residues. Germline V gives CDR1 SGHTA, CDR2 FQGNSA. CDR3 bases read: TGTGCCAGCCGAACAGGGGAGACC. It translates to CASRTGET. The CDR3, in full, reads CASRTGETQYF.

For this clone: The sequenced fragment ends 3 residues before the CDR3 boundary, so the rest is inferred from the germline J gene. V is TRBV20-1 and J is TRBJ1-2; tentatively, D is TRBD1 (6 bases). Germline assignment: CDR1 DFQATT and CDR2 SNEGSKA (reference sequence). This CDR3 is built from 15 residues. CDR3: CSARDAGASTDTYTF. The DNA read from the CDR3 is TGCAGTGCTAGAGATGCAGGGGCATCCACAGATACG.

Worth noting for this clone: Sequencing ends 3 residues short of the CDR3 end; the germline J gene provides the rest. The rearrangement joins TRBV5-4 to TRBJ2-5, with 9 bases identical to TRBD2. V lost 3 bases, J lost 4 bases, and 4 bases stayed unmatched. Germline V CDR1 and CDR2: SGHNT, YYREEE (reference sequence). CDR3 length equals 14 residues. The CDR3 is CASSSSGAPETQYF. The CDR3 bases that were read are TGTGCCAGCAGCTCTAGCGGGGCCCCAGAGACC.

Turning to this clone: The CDR3 end lies 3 residues beyond the end of the read and is filled in from the germline J gene. The V call is TRBV18, the J call TRBJ1-2; a weak D match, TRBD1 (5 bases). CDR3 length: 17 residues. CDR1 is KGHSH and CDR2 is LQKENI in the germline V gene. The CDR3 loop reads CASSPGLTTWSYNDYTF. The covered CDR3 bases are TGTGCCAGCTCACCGGGACTTACTACTTGGTCCTACAATGAC.

Worth noting for this clone: The read ends 3 residues before the CDR3 terminus; that terminus is restored from the germline J gene. The chain uses TRBV20-1 and TRBJ2-3, with 9 bases that match TRBD2. The germline gives CDR1 DFQATT, CDR2 SNEGSKA (reference sequence). This CDR3 is 22 amino acids long. J lost 1 base, V lost 0 bases, and 23 bases had no gene match. The CDR3 here is CSARDKTLAGVGVGGGTDTQYF. Incomplete CDR3 DNA: TGCAGTGCTAGAGATAAGACCTTAGCGGGAGTGGGGGTGGGGGGAGGCACAGATACG.

Remarks on this clone: Read coverage stops 3 residues before the CDR3 terminus; the germline J gene supplies the remainder. The chain recombines TRBV19 with TRBJ2-5, with D possibly TRBD2 on 5 matching bases. In germline, CDR1 is LNHDA, CDR2 SQIVND (reference sequence). V lost 5 bases to trimming and J lost 4 bases, with 23 bases between them. The CDR3 sequence is 17 residues long. The DNA read from the CDR3 is TGTGCCAGTAGTTCAACGATCCGGACGGACTTTGGAGAGACC. Translation gives CASSSTIRTDFGET. The whole CDR3 sequence reads CASSSTIRTDFGETQYF.

A word on this clone: The CDR3 end falls 3 residues outside the read, so it is completed with the germline J gene. The chain joins TRBV20-1 to TRBJ1-5, with D possibly TRBD1 on 6 matching bases. This CDR3 has 14 residues. Per the germline V gene, CDR1 is DFQATT and CDR2 is SNEGSKA (reference sequence). Trimming stripped 5 bases from V and 2 bases from J, with 13 bases between. The CDR3 bases that were read are TGCAGTGCTTCTGAAGGGGGGGGCAATCAGCCC. Its protein is CSASEGGGNQP. The complete CDR3 protein is CSASEGGGNQPQHF.

As concerns this clone: Read data end 3 residues before the CDR3 end; the end is taken from the germline J gene. The chain has TRBV7-3 and TRBJ2-3; 9 nucleotides agree with TRBD2. Per the germline V gene, CDR1 is SGHTA and CDR2 is FQGTGA. CDR3 length: 14 residues. V was clipped by 7 bases and J by 2 bases; unmatched bases: 4. CDR3 loop: CASMGGGVTDTQYF. The CDR3 DNA, read in part, is TGTGCCAGCATGGGCGGGGGGGTCACAGATACG. Using reference TRBV7-3 and TRBJ2-3 for the parts outside the CDR3, the full variable domain is GAGVSQTPSNKVTEKGKYVELRCDPISGHTALYWYRQSLGQGPEFLIYFQGTGAADDSGLPNDRFFAVRPEGSVSTLKIQRTERGDSAVYLCASMGGGVTDTQYFGPGTRLTVL.

Turning to this clone: The read falls 3 residues short of the CDR3 end, and the missing part is taken from the germline J gene. The chain employs TRBV2 and TRBJ1-3, with D possibly TRBD1 on 5 matching bases. Germline V gene lookup returns CDR1 SNHLY and CDR2 FYNNEI. The length of the CDR3 is 15 residues. With 6 bases removed from V and 0 bases from J, the gap between germline ends came to 12 bases. The sequenced CDR3 bases are TGTGCCAGCAGGACAGACAGTAACTCTGGAAACACC. It yields the protein CASRTDSNSGNT. The CDR3, in full, reads CASRTDSNSGNTIYF.

As regards this clone: Read coverage stops 3 residues before the CDR3 terminus; the germline J gene supplies the remainder. The chain links TRBV28 to TRBJ1-1; D ambiguous. The CDR3 totals 14 residues. Germline V gene lookup returns CDR1 MDHEN and CDR2 SYDVKM. Partial CDR3 DNA: TGTGCCAGCAGTTTTCCCACGACAAATTGGGAA. It encodes CASSFPTTNWE. The full CDR3 protein is CASSFPTTNWEAFF.

The sequenced part of the CDR3 DNA is TGCAGTGGCATGGCCCGAACGACTGAA. Encoded protein: CSGMARTTE. The CDR3 in full is CSGMARTTEAFF. V is TRBV20-1 and J is TRBJ1-1; unclear D gene. The read ends 3 residues before the CDR3 terminus; that terminus is restored from the germline J gene. CDR1 is DFQATT, CDR2 SNEGSKA, per germline (reference sequence). The CDR3 sequence is 12 residues long. V lost 7 bases, J lost 5 bases, and 14 bases lay in between.

About this clone: The DNA ends 3 residues before the CDR3 does, and the rest of the CDR3 is filled in from the germline J gene. This sequence joins TRBV2 and TRBJ2-3, with 9 bases identical to TRBD2. V was clipped by 3 bases and J by 3 bases; unmatched bases: 1. The germline V gene has CDR1 SNHLY and CDR2 FYNNEI. This CDR3 region has 14 residues. CDR3 bases read: TGTGCCAGCAGTGAGGGACTAGCAACAGATACG. Its protein is CASSEGLATDT. The full CDR3 sequence reads CASSEGLATDTQYF. The entire variable domain, with the rest obtained from reference TRBV2 and TRBJ2-3, is as follows: EPEVTQTPSHQVTQMGQEVILRCVPISNHLYFYWYRQILGQKVEFLVSFYNNEISEKSEIFDDQFSVERPDGSNFTLKIRSTKLEDSAMYFCASSEGLATDTQYFGPGTRLTVL.